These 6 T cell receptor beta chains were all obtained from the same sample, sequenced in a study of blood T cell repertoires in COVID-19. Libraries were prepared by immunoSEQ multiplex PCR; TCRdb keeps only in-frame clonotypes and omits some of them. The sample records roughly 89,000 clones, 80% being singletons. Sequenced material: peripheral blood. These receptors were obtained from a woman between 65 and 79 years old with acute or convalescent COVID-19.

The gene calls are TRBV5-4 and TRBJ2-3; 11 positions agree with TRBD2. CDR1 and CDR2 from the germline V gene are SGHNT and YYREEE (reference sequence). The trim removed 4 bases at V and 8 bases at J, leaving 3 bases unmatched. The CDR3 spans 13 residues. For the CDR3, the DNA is TGTGCCAGCAGCCTTAGCGGGAGGGGTACGCAGTATTTT. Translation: CASSLSGRGTQYF.

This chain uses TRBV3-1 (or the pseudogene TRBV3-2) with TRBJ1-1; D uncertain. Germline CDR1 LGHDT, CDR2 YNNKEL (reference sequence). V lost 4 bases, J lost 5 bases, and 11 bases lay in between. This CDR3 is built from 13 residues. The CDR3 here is CASSPLHTTEAFF. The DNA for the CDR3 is TGTGCCAGCAGCCCCTTACATACGACTGAAGCTTTCTTT.

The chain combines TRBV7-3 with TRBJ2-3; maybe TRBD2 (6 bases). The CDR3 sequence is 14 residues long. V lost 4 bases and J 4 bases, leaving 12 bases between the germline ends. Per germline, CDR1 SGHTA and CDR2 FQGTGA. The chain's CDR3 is CASSSGSGADTQYF. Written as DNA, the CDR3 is TGTGCCAGCAGCTCCGGGTCGGGGGCAGATACGCAGTATTTT.

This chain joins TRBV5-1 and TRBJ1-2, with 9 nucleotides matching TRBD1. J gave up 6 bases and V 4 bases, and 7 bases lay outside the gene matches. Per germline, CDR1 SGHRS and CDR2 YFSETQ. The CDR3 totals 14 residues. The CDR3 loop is CASSGRTGVNGYTF. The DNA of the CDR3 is TGCGCCAGCAGCGGGCGGACAGGGGTTAATGGCTACACCTTC.

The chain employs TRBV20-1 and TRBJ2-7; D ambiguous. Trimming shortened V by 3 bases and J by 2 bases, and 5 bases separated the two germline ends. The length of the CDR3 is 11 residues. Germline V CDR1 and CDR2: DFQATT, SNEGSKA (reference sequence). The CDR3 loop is CSASQAYEQYF. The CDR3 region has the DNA TGCAGTGCTAGTCAGGCCTACGAGCAGTACTTC.

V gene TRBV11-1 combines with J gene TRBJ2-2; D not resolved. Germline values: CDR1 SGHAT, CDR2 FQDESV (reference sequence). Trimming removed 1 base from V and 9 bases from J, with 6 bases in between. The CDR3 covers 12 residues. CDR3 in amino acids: CASSLEPRELFF. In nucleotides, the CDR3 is TGTGCCAGCAGCTTAGAACCTAGGGAGCTGTTTTTT.